Listed here is a single T cell receptor beta chain. The data originate from a study of blood T cell repertoires in COVID-19. Across the study: Sites in the United States, Italy and Spain provided acute and convalescent COVID-19 samples.

This CDR3 comprises 14 residues. Between the trimmed V and J ends, which lost 0 bases and 4 bases, there was a span of 6 bases. Looked up from germline, CDR1 is MGHRA and CDR2 is YSYEKL. Sequencing was performed with immunoSEQ multiplex PCR; in TCRdb, only in-frame clones are kept and a portion is missing. The sample includes about 190,000 clones, around 84% of them seen just once. The sequenced sample consisted of PBMCs or T cells enriched from blood (not recorded which). The chain combines TRBV4-1 with TRBJ1-4; D uncertain. This sequence was found in a woman younger than 45 who had recovered from COVID-19. CDR3 in DNA: TGCGCCAGCAGCCAAGAAATTAATAATGAAAAACTGTTTTTT. It encodes CASSQEINNEKLFF.